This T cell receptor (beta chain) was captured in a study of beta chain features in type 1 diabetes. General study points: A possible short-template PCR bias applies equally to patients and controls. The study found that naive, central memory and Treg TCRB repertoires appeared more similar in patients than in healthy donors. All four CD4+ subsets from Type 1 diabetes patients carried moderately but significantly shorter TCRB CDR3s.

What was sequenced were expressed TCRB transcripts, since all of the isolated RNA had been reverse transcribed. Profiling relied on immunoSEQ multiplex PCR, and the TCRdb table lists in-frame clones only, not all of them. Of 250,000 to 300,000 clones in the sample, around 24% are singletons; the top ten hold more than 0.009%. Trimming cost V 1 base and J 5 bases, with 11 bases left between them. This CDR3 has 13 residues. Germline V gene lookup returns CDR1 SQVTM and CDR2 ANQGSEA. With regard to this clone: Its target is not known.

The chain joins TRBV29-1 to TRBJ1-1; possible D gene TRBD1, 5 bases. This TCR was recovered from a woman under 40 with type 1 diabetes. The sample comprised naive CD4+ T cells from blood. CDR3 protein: CSVEVAGNTEAFF. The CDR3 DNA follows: TGCAGCGTTGAAGTTGCAGGGAATACTGAAGCTTTCTTT.